Each of the 9 T cell receptor beta chains below was sequenced from the same sample in a study of blood T cell repertoires in COVID-19. The assay was immunoSEQ multiplex PCR, and TCRdb's table has in-frame clones only and misses some. The repertoire holds roughly 230,000 clones, with about four fifths as singletons. Material: peripheral blood. The origin of the receptors is a middle-aged man with acute or convalescent COVID-19.

The sample holds one count of this clone. V usage is TRBV7-3 and J usage is TRBJ1-1; 8 positions match TRBD1. V lost 7 bases, J lost 6 bases, and 7 bases stayed unmatched. Germline V CDR1 and CDR2: SGHTA, FQGTGA. CDR3 length equals 13 residues. CDR3 in DNA: TGTGCCAGCACCTCAGGGGGCTTGGCTGAAGCTTTCTTT. This codes for CASTSGGLAEAFF.

The chain combines TRBV9 with TRBJ1-4; D unclear. The V end lost 6 bases, the J end lost 0 bases, and 12 bases lay between the germline ends. The CDR3 has 15 residues. The germline V gene has CDR1 SGDLS and CDR2 YYNGEE. CDR3 sequence: CASTRRGATNEKLFF. The CDR3 region has the DNA TGTGCCAGCACCCGTCGGGGAGCAACTAATGAAAAACTGTTTTTT.

The V call is TRBV5-1, the J call TRBJ2-7; 8 nucleotides align to TRBD1. The CDR3 consists of 14 residues. Germline loops: CDR1 SGHRS, CDR2 YFSETQ. V was clipped by 4 bases and J by 3 bases; unmatched bases: 6. The CDR3 spells CASSLDREYYEQYF. DNA of the CDR3: TGCGCCAGCAGCCTGGACAGGGAGTACTACGAGCAGTACTTC.

This clone was seen a few times. The gene calls are TRBV28 and TRBJ2-7; 9 positions agree with TRBD2. Germline assignment: CDR1 MDHEN and CDR2 SYDVKM. The CDR3 runs 15 residues. V lost 3 bases to trimming and J lost 3 bases; unmatched junction nucleotides: 6. In nucleotides, the CDR3 is TGTGCCAGCAGTTTCTCGACAGCGGGAGGCTACGAGCAGTACTTC. It codes for CASSFSTAGGYEQYF.

The chain couples TRBV30 to TRBJ2-7; 7 bases align to TRBD2. This CDR3 has 12 amino acids. V gave up 7 bases and J gave up 0 bases; unmatched junction bases: 3. Germline values: CDR1 GTSNPN, CDR2 SVGIG (reference sequence). The CDR3, as DNA: TGTGCCTCGGGGGACTACTCCTACGAGCAGTACTTC. Its translation: CASGDYSYEQYF.

The chain carries TRBV7-6 and TRBJ2-5, with 7 bases fitting TRBD1. Germline CDR1 and CDR2: SGHVS and FNYEAQ. Losses at the gene ends were 7 bases for V and 3 bases for J; bases not matched to a gene: 14. CDR3 length: 16 amino acids. The CDR3 DNA follows: TGTGCCAGCAACAGGGGCCCGGGCCCCGGGGAAGAGACCCAGTACTTC. Protein: CASNRGPGPGEETQYF. The full variable domain, its missing parts supplied by reference TRBV7-6 and TRBJ2-5, is GAGVSQSPRYKVTKRGQDVALRCDPISGHVSLYWYRQALGQGPEFLTYFNYEAQQDKSGLPNDRFSAERPEGSISTLTIQRTEQRDSAMYRCASNRGPGPGEETQYFGPGTRLLVL.

V and J are TRBV18 and TRBJ2-7; 7 nucleotides line up with TRBD2. CDR1 is KGHSH and CDR2 is LQKENI in the germline V gene. The CDR3 runs 15 residues. Trimming cost V 2 bases and J 6 bases; bases outside gene matches: 10. The CDR3 region is CASSPSVRREPEQYF. The DNA for the CDR3 is TGTGCCAGCTCACCATCGGTGAGGCGGGAGCCCGAGCAGTACTTC.

The chain employs TRBV5-1 and TRBJ2-3, with TRBD1 matching over 7 bases. The CDR3 has 13 residues. Losses at the gene ends were 5 bases for V and 4 bases for J; bases not matched to a gene: 4. Germline CDR1 is SGHRS and CDR2 is YFSETQ. The chain's CDR3 is CASSFRGSDTQYF. The DNA of the CDR3 is TGCGCCAGCAGTTTCAGGGGGTCAGATACGCAGTATTTT.

The chain couples TRBV7-9 to TRBJ2-3; 10 bases are a match to TRBD1. From germline, CDR1 is SEHNR and CDR2 FQNEAQ (reference sequence). This CDR3 is 16 amino acids long. Trimming cost V 3 bases and J 5 bases; bases outside gene matches: 8. CDR3 residues: CASSLTGTGVGDTQYF. CDR3 DNA sequence: TGTGCCAGCAGCTTGACCGGGACAGGGGTCGGAGATACGCAGTATTTT.